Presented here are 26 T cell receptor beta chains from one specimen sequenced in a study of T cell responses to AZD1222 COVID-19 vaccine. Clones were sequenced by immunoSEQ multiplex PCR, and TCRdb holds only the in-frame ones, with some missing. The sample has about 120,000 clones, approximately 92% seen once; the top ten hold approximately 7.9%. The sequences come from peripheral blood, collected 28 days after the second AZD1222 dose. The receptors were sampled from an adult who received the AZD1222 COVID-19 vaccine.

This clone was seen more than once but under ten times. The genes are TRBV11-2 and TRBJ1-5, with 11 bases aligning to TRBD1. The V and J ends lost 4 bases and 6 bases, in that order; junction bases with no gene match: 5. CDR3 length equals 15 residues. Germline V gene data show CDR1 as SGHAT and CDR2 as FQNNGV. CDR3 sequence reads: CASSSPGTGGQPQHF. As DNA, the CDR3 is TGTGCCAGCAGCTCACCCGGGACAGGGGGTCAGCCCCAGCATTTT.

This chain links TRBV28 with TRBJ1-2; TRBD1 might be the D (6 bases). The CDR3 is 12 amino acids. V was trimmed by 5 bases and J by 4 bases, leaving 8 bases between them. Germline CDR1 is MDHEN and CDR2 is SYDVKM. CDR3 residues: CASSGGGYGYTF. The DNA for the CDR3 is TGTGCCAGCAGTGGGGGCGGCTATGGCTACACCTTC.

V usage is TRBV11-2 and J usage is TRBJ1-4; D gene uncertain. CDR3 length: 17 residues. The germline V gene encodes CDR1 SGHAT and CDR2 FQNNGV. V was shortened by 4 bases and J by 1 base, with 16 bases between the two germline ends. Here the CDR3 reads CASSSPYLGRTNEKLFF. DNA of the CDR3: TGTGCCAGCAGCTCACCATACCTGGGGAGAACTAATGAAAAACTGTTTTTT. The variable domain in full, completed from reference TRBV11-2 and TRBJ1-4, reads EAGVAQSPRYKIIEKRQSVAFWCNPISGHATLYWYQQILGQGPKLLIQFQNNGVVDDSQLPKDRFSAERLKGVDSTLKIQPAKLEDSAVYLCASSSPYLGRTNEKLFFGSGTQLSVL.

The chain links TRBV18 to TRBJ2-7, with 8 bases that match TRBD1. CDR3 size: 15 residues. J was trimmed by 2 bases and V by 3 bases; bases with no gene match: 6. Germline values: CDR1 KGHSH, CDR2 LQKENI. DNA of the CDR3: TGTGCCAGCTCACCGTCCCGGGACAGGACCTACGAGCAGTACTTC. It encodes CASSPSRDRTYEQYF.

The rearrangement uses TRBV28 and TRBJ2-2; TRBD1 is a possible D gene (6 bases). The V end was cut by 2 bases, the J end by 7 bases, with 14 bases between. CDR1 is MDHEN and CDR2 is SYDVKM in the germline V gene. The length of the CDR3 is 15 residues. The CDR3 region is CASSLPPGDIGELFF. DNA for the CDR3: TGTGCCAGCAGTTTACCCCCAGGGGATATCGGGGAGCTGTTTTTT.

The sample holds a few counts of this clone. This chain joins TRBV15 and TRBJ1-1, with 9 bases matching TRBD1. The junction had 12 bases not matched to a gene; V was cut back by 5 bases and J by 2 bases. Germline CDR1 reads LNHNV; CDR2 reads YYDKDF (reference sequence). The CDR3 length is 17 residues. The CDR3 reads CATSRATGGSSNTEAFF. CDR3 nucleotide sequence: TGTGCCACCAGCCGGGCAACAGGGGGCTCCTCAAACACTGAAGCTTTCTTT.

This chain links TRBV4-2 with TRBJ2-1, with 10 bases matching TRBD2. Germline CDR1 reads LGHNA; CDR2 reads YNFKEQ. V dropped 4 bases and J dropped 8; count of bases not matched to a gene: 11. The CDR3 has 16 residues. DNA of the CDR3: TGTGCCAGCAGCCGGGTTGGTAGCGGGGGGAACGATGAGCAGTTCTTC. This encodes CASSRVGSGGNDEQFF.

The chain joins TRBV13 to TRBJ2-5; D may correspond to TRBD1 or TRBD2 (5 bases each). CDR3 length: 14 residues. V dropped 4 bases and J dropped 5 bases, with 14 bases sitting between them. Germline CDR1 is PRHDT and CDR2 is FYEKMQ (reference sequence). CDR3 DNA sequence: TGTGCCAGCAGCTCCCTACCGAGGGGCGAGACCCAGTACTTC. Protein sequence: CASSSLPRGETQYF.

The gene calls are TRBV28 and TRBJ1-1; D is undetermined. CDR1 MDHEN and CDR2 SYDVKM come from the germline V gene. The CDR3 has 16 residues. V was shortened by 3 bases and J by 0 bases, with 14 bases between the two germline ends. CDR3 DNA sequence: TGTGCCAGCAGTTTCCCGGACCTTCATATGAACACTGAAGCTTTCTTT. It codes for CASSFPDLHMNTEAFF.

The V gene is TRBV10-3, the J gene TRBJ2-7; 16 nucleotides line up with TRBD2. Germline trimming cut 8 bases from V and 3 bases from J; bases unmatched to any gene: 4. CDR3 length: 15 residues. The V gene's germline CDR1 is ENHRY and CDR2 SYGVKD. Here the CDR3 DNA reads TGTGCCATCGGGACTAGCGGGAGGGCCGTCTACGAGCAGTACTTC. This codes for CAIGTSGRAVYEQYF.

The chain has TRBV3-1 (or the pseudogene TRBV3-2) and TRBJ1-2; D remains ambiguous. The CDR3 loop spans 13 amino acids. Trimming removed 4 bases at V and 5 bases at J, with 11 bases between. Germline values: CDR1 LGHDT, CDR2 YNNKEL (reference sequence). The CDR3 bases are TGTGCCAGCAGCCGCCTCCTGGGGTATGGCTACACCTTC. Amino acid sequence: CASSRLLGYGYTF.

The chain's CDR3 is CASSLSQETQYF. The CDR3 nucleotides read TGCGCCAGCAGCTTGAGCCAAGAGACCCAGTACTTC. V gene TRBV5-1 combines with J gene TRBJ2-5; D is unclear. The germline gives CDR1 SGHRS, CDR2 YFSETQ. This CDR3 is built from 12 residues. Trimming took 1 base from V and 1 from J, leaving 2 bases between them. Using reference TRBV5-1 and TRBJ2-5 for the parts outside the CDR3, the full variable domain is KAGVTQTPRYLIKTRGQQVTLSCSPISGHRSVSWYQQTPGQGLQFLFEYFSETQRNKGNFPGRFSGRQFSNSRSEMNVSTLELGDSALYLCASSLSQETQYFGPGTRLLVL.

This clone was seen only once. The CDR3 sequence: CASSPEVRGSYNEQFF. As DNA, the CDR3 is TGTGCCAGCAGCCCGGAGGTGAGGGGCTCCTACAATGAGCAGTTCTTC. The chain carries TRBV5-6 and TRBJ2-1; D assignment may be TRBD1 or TRBD2 (5 bases each). The CDR3 is made up of 16 amino acids. Germline V gene lookup returns CDR1 SGHDT and CDR2 YYEEEE. V was pared by 4 bases and J by 0 bases, with 14 bases between. Full variable domain (rest looked up from reference TRBV5-6 and TRBJ2-1): DAGVTQSPTHLIKTRGQQVTLRCSPKSGHDTVSWYQQALGQGPQFIFQYYEEEERQRGNFPDRFSGHQFPNYSSELNVNALLLGDSALYLCASSPEVRGSYNEQFFGPGTRLTVL.

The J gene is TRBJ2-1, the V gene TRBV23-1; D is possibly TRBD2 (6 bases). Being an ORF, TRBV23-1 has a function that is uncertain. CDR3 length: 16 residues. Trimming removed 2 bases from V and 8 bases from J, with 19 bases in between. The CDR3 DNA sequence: TGCGCCAGCAGTCAACGCCCGGACGGGGGAAGATATGAGCAGTTCTTC. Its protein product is CASSQRPDGGRYEQFF.

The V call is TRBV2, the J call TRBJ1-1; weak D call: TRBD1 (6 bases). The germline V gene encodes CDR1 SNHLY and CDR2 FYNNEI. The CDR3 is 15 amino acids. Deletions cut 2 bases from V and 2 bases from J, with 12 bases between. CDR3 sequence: CASSEMRGANTEAFF. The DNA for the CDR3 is TGTGCCAGCAGTGAAATGCGGGGGGCCAACACTGAAGCTTTCTTT.

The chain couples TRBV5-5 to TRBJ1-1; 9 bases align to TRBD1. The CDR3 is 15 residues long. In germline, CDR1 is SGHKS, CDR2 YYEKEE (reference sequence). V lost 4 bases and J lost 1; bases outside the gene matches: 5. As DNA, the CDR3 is TGTGCCAGCAGCACACAGGGGGCTGGGAACACTGAAGCTTTCTTT. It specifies CASSTQGAGNTEAFF. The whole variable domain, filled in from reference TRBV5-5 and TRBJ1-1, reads DAGVTQSPTHLIKTRGQQVTLRCSPISGHKSVSWYQQVLGQGPQFIFQYYEKEERGRGNFPDRFSARQFPNYSSELNVNALLLGDSALYLCASSTQGAGNTEAFFGQGTRLTVV.

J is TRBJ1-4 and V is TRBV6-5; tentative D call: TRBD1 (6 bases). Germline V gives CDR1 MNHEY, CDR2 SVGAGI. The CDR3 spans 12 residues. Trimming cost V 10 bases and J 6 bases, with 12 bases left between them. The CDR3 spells CATRDIDEKLFF. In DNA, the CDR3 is TGTGCCACCCGGGACATAGATGAAAAACTGTTTTTT.

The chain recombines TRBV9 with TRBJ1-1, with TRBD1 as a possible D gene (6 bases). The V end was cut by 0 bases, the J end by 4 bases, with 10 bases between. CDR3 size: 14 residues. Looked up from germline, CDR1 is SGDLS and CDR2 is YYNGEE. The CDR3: CASSVVRGGTEAFF. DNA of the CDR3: TGTGCCAGCAGCGTAGTCAGGGGAGGCACTGAAGCTTTCTTT.

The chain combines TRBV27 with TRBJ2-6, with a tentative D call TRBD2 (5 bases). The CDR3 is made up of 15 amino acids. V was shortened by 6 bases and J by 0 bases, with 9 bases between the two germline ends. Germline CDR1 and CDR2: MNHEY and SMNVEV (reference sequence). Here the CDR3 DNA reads TGTGCCAGCAGCTCGGGGAGCTCTGGGGCCAACGTCCTGACTTTC. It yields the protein CASSSGSSGANVLTF.

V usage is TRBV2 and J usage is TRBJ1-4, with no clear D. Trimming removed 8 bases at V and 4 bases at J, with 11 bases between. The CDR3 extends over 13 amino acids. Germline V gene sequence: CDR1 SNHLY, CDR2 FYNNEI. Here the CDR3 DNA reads TGTGCCAGCCGGCGACACCTTAATGAAAAACTGTTTTTT. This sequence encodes CASRRHLNEKLFF.

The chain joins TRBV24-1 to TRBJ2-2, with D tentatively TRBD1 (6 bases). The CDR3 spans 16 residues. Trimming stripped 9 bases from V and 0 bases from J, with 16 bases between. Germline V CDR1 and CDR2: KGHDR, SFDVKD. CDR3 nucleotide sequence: TGTGCCACCGCGAACCCGACAGGAGCGAACACCGGGGAGCTGTTTTTT. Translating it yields CATANPTGANTGELFF.

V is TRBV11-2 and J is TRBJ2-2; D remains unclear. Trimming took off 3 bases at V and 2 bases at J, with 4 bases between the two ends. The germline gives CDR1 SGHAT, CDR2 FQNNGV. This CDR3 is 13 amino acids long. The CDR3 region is CASSLDNTGELFF. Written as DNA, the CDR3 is TGTGCCAGCAGCTTGGATAACACCGGGGAGCTGTTTTTT. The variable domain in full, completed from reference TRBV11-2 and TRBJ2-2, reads EAGVAQSPRYKIIEKRQSVAFWCNPISGHATLYWYQQILGQGPKLLIQFQNNGVVDDSQLPKDRFSAERLKGVDSTLKIQPAKLEDSAVYLCASSLDNTGELFFGEGSRLTVL.

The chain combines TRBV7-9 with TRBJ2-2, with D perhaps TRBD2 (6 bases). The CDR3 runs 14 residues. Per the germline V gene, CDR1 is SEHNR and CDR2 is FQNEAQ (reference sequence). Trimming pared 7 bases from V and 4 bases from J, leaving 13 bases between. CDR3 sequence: CASTPGVSTGELFF. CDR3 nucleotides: TGTGCCAGCACACCGGGAGTAAGCACCGGGGAGCTGTTTTTT. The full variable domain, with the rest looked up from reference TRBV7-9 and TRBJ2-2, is DTGVSQNPRHKITKRGQNVTFRCDPISEHNRLYWYRQTLGQGPEFLTYFQNEAQLEKSRLLSDRFSAERPKGSFSTLEIQRTEQGDSAMYLCASTPGVSTGELFFGEGSRLTVL.

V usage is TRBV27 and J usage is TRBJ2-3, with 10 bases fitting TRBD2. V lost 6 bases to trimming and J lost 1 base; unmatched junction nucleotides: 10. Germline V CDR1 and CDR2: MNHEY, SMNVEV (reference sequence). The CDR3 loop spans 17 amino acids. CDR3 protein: CASRDRVAGGGTDTQYF. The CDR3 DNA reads TGTGCCAGCAGAGACCGAGTAGCGGGAGGTGGCACAGATACGCAGTATTTT.

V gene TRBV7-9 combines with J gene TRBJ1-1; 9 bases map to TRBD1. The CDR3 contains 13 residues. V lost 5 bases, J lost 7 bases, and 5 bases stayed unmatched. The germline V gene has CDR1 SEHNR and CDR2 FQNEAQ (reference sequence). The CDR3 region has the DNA TGTGCCAGCAGCCCCCGGGACAGGGATGAAGCTTTCTTT. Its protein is CASSPRDRDEAFF.

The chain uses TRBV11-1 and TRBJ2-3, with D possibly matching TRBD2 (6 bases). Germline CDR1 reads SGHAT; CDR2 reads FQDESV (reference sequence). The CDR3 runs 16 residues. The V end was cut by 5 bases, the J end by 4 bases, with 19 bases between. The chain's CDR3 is CASSPSGGFSADTQYF. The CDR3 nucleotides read TGTGCCAGCAGCCCTAGTGGGGGGTTTTCTGCAGATACGCAGTATTTT.